This T cell receptor beta chain was recorded in a study of TIL therapy for anti-PD-1-resistant metastatic lung cancer (dated by TCRdb to about 2021). Regarding the complete study: Tumors were harvested before any PD-1/PD-L1 blockade; patients then received nivolumab, and those progressing received lymphodepletion, expanded TIL infusion and IL-2. The cohort was predominantly lung adenocarcinoma, with several EGFR-mutant and two ALK-rearranged tumors, and half of patients were current or former smokers. A median non-synonymous tumor mutation burden of over 1.2 mutations per megabase was determined across the cohort by whole-exome sequencing. Tumor and peripheral blood T cell receptor beta sequencing was used to track clonotypes across tumor, expanded TIL product and serial blood samples. A median age of around 56 years (range about 35-85) and a median tumor PD-L1 proportion score of approximately 6.1% were recorded among enrolled patients. Overall study results and their limits: The study protocol defined all tumor marker inferences as exploratory. Clonotypes from the infused TIL partially replaced the baseline peripheral repertoire and then declined over months, and persistence showed no apparent association with response. The cohort was highly selected, with more treatment-naive, never-smoker and oncogene-addicted patients than typical, limiting generalizability.

Per the publication, the time point label means: pre-treatment sample, taken before nivolumab and TIL therapy. Between October 2017 and January 2020, a dual-center phase I trial enrolled adults who had stage 4 NSCLC. The samples were obtained from a phase I trial that was single-arm and open-label and tested tumor-infiltrating lymphocyte therapy combined with nivolumab in advanced non-small cell lung cancer. Blood mononuclear cells from EDTA tubes were separated on a Ficoll gradient and snap-frozen as pellets, and DNA was extracted from the cells using a Qiagen mini-prep kit. Trimming at the junction amounts to 3 bases on V and 7 bases on J, and the germline ends lie 16 bases apart. Sequences MGHRA (CDR1) and YSYEKL (CDR2) are obtained from the germline V gene. Including cysteine and phenylalanine, the CDR3 has 14 amino acids. Just CDR3 DNA is preserved here, 42 bases in frame from base 1. Comments on this clone: Its cognate antigen has yet to be identified. No base-level quality is on record; no much larger clone is a single base apart.

Using bias-controlled multiplex PCR with the immunoSEQ v3 hsTCRB kit, the TCR beta CDR3 regions were amplified from genomic DNA. An Illumina NextSeq 500 was used to sequence the TCR libraries, reaching 1.5 million to 2 million read pairs at survey level or roughly 5-6.5 million at deep level. In the source study's methods: The immunoSEQ Analyzer software assigned V, D and J genes, filtered out non-productive sequences, and reported clonality. Repertoires were compared using productive Simpson clonality and Morisita overlap index of productive TRB rearrangements between infused TIL and blood. For each clone in blood, the absolute clonotype count was estimated by multiplying the lymphocyte count by the CD3+ fraction and by the clone's productive frequency. TCRdb took this table from immuneACCESS and kept in-frame rearrangements with V and J called. Such tables lack part of the clones; where checked against another copy, unresolved V genes explain under half of the gap, and the rest is unexplained. V and J calls plus clone size are reproduced from that table; the DNA served to infer D and trimming. The sample profile shows tens of thousands of clones; roughly 84% of them were found once. The leading ten clones occupy 2.5% to 3% of the sample.

The clonotype originates from a person aged 30 to 80 with non-small cell lung cancer. This specimen consisted of blood, obtained at baseline. The sequence is built from TRBV4-1 and TRBJ2-7; too little of a D gene remains to name it. The DNA sequence follows: TGCGCCAGCAGCCAGAGCTGGGGTGGGTATGAGCAGTACTTC. This gives the protein CASSQSWGGYEQYF.